The TCR beta chain under discussion was sequenced for a study of T cells after yellow fever vaccination. Background on the study: CD3, CD45RA, CCR7 and CD95 guided sorting of the EM, EMRA, CM and Tscm memory subsets.

In germline, CDR1 is ENHRY, CDR2 SYGVKD. This CDR3 is 16 amino acids long. V was clipped by 10 bases and J by 5 bases, with 25 bases between them. TCRdb passed the 5' RACE reads through MiXCR, listing each CDR3 protein once. The repertoire holds 25,000 to 35,000 distinct CDR3 sequences, with 5.5% to 8% as singletons. Study outcomes and limitations: The secondary T-cell response peaked on day 5, not day 15, but was weaker. Overall, a small share of clonotypes was seen in both CD4 and CD8 compartments. The booster response re-showed most primary clones: over 95% CD4, approximately 90% CD8.

This clonotype was counted ten times or more. The specimen was PBMCs, either bulk or a sorted T-cell subset (CD4+, CD8+, memory, or dextramer-sorted; not recorded which), collected on the day of the yellow fever booster vaccination. The chain links TRBV10-3 to TRBJ2-3, with a possible D match to TRBD2 (6 bases). This receptor was taken from a young man who received the YFV17D yellow fever vaccine. Here the CDR3 reads CASQSIGTPAVDTQYF. CDR3 nucleotide sequence: TGTGCCAGCCAGTCGATCGGGACTCCGGCGGTAGATACGCAGTATTTT.